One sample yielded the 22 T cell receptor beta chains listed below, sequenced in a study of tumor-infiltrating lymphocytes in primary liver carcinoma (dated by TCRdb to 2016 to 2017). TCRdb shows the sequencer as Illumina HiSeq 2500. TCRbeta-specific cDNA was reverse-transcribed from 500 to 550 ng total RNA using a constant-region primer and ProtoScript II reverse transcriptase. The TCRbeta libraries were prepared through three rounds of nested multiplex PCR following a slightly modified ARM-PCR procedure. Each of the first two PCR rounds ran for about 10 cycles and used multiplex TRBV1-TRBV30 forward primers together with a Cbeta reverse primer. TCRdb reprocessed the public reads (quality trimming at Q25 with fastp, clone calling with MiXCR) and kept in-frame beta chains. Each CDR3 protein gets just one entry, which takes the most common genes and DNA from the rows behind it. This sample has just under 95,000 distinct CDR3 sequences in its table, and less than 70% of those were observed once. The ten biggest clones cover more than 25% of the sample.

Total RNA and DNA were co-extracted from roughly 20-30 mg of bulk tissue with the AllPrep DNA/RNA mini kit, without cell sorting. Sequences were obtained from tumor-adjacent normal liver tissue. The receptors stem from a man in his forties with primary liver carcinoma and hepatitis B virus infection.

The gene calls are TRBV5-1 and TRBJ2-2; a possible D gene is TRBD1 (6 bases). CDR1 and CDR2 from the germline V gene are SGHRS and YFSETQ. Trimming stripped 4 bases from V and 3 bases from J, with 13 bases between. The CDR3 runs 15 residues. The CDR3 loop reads CASSRAGAHTGELFF. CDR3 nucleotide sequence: TGCGCCAGCAGCCGCGCAGGGGCTCACACCGGGGAGCTGTTTTTT.

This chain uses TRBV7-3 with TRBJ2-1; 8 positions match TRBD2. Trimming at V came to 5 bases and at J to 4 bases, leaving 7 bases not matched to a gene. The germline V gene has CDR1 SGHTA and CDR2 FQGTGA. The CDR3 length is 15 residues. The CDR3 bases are TGTGCCAGCAGCGTATCCGGGACTAGATACAATGAGCAGTTCTTC. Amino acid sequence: CASSVSGTRYNEQFF.

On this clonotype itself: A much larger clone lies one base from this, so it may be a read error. The chain's CDR3 is CASSDGKPNTGELFF. CDR3 nucleotide sequence: TGCGCCAGCAGTGACGGGAAGCCGAACACCGGGGAGCTGTTTTTT. V usage is TRBV10-1 and J usage is TRBJ2-2; tentatively, D is TRBD2 (5 bases). CDR1 WNHNN and CDR2 SYGVQD come from the germline V gene (reference sequence). There are 15 residues in the CDR3. Trimming shortened V by 3 bases and J by 0 bases, and 8 bases separated the two germline ends.

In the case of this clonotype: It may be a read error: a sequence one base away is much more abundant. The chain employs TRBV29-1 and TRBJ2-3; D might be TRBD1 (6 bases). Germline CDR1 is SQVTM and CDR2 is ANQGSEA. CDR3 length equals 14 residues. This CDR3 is CSVGGLARSDTRYF. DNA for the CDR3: TGCAGCGTTGGGGGGCTAGCTAGGTCAGATACGCGGTATTTT.

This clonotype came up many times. The CDR3 bases are TGTGCCATCAGTGAGGTTGGTAGCTTCTACAATGAGCAGTTCTTC. This sequence encodes CAISEVGSFYNEQFF. V gene TRBV10-3 combines with J gene TRBJ2-1; D call uncertain. Trimming cost V 2 bases and J 3 bases, with 11 bases left between them. CDR1 is ENHRY and CDR2 is SYGVKD in the germline V gene. This CDR3 is built from 15 residues.

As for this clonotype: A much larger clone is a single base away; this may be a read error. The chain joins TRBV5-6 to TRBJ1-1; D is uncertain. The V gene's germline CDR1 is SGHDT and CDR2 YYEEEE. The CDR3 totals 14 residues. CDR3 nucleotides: TGTACCAGCAGCTATTTTAGGCCTAACACTGAAGCTTTCTTT. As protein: CTSSYFRPNTEAFF.

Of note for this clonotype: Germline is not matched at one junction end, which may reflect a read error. The CDR3 bases are TGTGCGAGCAGCTTACGGGACCGCCCCTATACGCAGTATTTT. It yields the protein CASSLRDRPYTQYF. The chain is built from TRBV11-2 and TRBJ2-3; D is possibly TRBD1 or TRBD2 (5 bases each). This CDR3 is 14 amino acids long. Germline V CDR1 and CDR2: SGHAT, FQNNGV.

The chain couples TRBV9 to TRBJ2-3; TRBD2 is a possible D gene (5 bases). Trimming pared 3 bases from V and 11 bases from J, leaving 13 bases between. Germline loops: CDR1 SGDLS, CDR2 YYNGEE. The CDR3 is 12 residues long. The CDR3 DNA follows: TGTGCCAGCAGCGGAGAGGGCTACATGCAGTATTTT. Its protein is CASSGEGYMQYF.

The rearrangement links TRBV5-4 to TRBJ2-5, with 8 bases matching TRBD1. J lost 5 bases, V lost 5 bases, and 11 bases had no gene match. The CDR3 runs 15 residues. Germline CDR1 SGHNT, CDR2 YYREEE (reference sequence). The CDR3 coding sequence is TGTGCCAGCAGTAGCTTGACAGGGGTTGGCGAGACCCAGTACTTC. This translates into CASSSLTGVGETQYF.

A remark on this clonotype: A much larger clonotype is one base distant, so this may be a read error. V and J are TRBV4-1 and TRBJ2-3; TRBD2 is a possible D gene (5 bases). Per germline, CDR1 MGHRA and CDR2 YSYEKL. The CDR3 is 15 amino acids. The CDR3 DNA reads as TGCGCCATCAGCCAAGAACGGGAACCCACAGATACGCAGTGTTTT. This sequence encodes CAISQEREPTDTQCF.

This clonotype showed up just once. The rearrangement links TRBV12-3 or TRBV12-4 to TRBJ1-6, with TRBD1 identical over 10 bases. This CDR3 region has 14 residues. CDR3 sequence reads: CATNFGQGESPLHF. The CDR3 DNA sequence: TGTGCTACCAATTTCGGACAGGGGGAATCACCCCTCCACTTT.

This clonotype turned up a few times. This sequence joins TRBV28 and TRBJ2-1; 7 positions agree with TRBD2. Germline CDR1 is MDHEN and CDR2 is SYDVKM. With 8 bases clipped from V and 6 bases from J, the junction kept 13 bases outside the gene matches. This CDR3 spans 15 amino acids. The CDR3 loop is CASGPRAGSCNEQFF. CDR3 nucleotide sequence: TGTGCCAGCGGTCCGCGAGCGGGAAGCTGCAATGAGCAGTTCTTC. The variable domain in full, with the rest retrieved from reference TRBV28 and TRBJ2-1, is DVKVTQSSRYLVKRTGEKVFLECVQDMDHENMFWYRQDPGLGLRLIYFSYDVKMKEKGDIPEGYSVSREKKERFSLILESASTNQTSMYLCASGPRAGSCNEQFFGPGTRLTVL.

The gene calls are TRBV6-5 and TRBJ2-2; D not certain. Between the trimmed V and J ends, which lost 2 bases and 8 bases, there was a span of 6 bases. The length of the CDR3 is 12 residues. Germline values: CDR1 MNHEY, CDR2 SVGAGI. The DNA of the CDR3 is TGTGCCAGCAGTTACGACTCTGGGGAGCTGTTTTTT. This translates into CASSYDSGELFF.

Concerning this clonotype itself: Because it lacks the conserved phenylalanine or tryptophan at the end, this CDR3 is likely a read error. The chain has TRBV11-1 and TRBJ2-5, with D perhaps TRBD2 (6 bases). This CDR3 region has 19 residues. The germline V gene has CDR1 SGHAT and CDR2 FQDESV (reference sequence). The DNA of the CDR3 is TGTGCCAGCAGCCCGCCCCCGGGGGTCAGGAAGGACTTCCAAGAGACACAGTACTAC. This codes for CASSPPPGVRKDFQETQYY.

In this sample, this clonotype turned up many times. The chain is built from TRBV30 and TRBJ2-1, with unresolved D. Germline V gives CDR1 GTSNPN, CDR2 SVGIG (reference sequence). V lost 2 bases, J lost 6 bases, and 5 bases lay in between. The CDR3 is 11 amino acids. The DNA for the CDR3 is TGTGCCTGGAGTCCTTCCAATGAGCAGTTCTTC. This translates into CAWSPSNEQFF.

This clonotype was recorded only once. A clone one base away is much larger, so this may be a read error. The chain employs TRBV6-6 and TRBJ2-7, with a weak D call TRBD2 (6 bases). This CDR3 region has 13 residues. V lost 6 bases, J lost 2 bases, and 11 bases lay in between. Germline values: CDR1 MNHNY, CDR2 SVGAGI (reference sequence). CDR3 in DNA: TGTGCCAGCAGCCCTAGCGTGACCTACGAGCAGTACTTC. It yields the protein CASSPSVTYEQYF.

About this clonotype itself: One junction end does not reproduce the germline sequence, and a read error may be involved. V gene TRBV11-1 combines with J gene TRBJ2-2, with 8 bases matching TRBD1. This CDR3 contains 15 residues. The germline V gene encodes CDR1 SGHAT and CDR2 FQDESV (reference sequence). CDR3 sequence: CTSSPDRVGTGELFF. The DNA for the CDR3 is TGTACCAGCAGCCCGGACAGGGTGGGTACCGGGGAGCTGTTTTTT.

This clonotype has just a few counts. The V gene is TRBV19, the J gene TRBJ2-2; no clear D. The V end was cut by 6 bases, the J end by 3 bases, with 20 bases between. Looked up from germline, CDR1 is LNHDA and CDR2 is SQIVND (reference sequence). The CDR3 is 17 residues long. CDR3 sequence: CASSALDPTGDTGELFF. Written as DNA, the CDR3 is TGTGCCAGTAGCGCTTTGGACCCAACTGGGGACACCGGGGAGCTGTTTTTT. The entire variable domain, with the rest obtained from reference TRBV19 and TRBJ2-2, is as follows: DGGITQSPKYLFRKEGQNVTLSCEQNLNHDAMYWYRQDPGQGLRLIYYSQIVNDFQKGDIAEGYSVSREKKESFPLTVTSAQKNPTAFYLCASSALDPTGDTGELFFGEGSRLTVL.

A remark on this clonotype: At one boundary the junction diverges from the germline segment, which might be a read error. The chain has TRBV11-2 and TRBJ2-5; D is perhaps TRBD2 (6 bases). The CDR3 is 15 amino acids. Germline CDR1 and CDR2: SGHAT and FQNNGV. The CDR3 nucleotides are TGTGCCAGCTGCTTAGAATTGGGGGGACGGGAGACCCAATACTTC. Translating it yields CASCLELGGRETQYF.

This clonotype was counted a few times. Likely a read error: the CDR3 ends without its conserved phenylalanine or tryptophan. Here the CDR3 reads CASSATGYNQPQHL. Written as DNA, the CDR3 is TGTGCCAGCAGCGCAACAGGGTACAATCAGCCCCAGCATCTT. The chain carries TRBV7-9 and TRBJ1-5; a weak D match, TRBD1 (6 bases). The CDR3 has 14 amino acids. Germline CDR1 SEHNR, CDR2 FQNEAQ (reference sequence). The germline V and J ends were trimmed by 5 bases and 3 bases, with 11 bases remaining between them.

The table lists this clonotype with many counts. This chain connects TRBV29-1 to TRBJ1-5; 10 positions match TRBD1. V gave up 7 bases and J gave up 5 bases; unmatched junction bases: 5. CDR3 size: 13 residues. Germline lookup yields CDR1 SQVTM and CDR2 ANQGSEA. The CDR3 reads CSALTGGDQPQHF. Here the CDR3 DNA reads TGCAGCGCCCTGACAGGGGGCGATCAGCCCCAGCATTTT.

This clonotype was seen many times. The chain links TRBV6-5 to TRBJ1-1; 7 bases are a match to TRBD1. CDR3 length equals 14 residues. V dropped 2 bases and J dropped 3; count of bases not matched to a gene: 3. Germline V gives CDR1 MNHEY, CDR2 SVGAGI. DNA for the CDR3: TGTGCCAGCAGTTACCTCGGACAGGACACTGAAGCTTTCTTT. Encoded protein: CASSYLGQDTEAFF.